One and the same sample provided the 3 T cell receptor beta chains below, sequenced in a study of T cell changes during pregnancy in multiple sclerosis. Sequenced by immunoSEQ multiplex PCR; TCRdb stores in-frame clones only, minus some. The sample lists some 52,000 clones, over 80% seen once, with around 0.25% in the top ten. Source: CD4+ T cells from peripheral blood mononuclear cells, taken in the third trimester of pregnancy. The receptors here all came from a female donor with multiple sclerosis, enrolled in a pregnancy study.

This clone was counted a single time. The identical CDR3 is also encoded by other nucleotide sequences in the sample. This chain uses TRBV5-1 with TRBJ1-1, with D unresolved. This CDR3 is built from 14 residues. V lost 4 bases, J lost 1 base, and 11 bases lay in between. Looked up from germline, CDR1 is SGHRS and CDR2 is YFSETQ. The CDR3 DNA is TGCGCCAGCAGCCCAGGACGGGGGAACACTGAAGCTTTCTTT. This encodes CASSPGRGNTEAFF.

The rearrangement links TRBV30 to TRBJ2-1; weak D call: TRBD2 (6 bases). The length of the CDR3 is 12 residues. Germline values: CDR1 GTSNPN, CDR2 SVGIG (reference sequence). The ends were cut back, 0 bases at V and 8 bases at J, with 8 bases in the middle. The CDR3 DNA sequence: TGTGCCTGGAGTGTGACGGGAGATGAGCAGTTCTTC. Protein sequence: CAWSVTGDEQFF.

CDR3 bases: TGTGCCAGCAGCTTAGCGCCTAGCGGGATTTACGAGCAGTACTTC. Its protein is CASSLAPSGIYEQYF. This sequence joins TRBV7-2 and TRBJ2-7, with 9 bases identical to TRBD2. The CDR3 sequence is 15 residues long. Germline values: CDR1 SGHTA, CDR2 FQGNSA. J gave up 4 bases and V 0 bases, and 4 bases lay outside the gene matches. The whole variable domain, remainder taken from reference TRBV7-2 and TRBJ2-7, is GAGVSQSPSNKVTEKGKDVELRCDPISGHTALYWYRQSLGQGLEFLIYFQGNSAPDKSGLPSDRFSAERTGGSVSTLTIQRTQQEDSAVYLCASSLAPSGIYEQYFGPGTRLTVT.